The 30 T cell receptor beta chains in this list originate from one sample, sequenced in a study of cytomegalovirus exposure and HLA in healthy donors. PCR amplification relied on 60 Vbeta primers (plus 13 Jbeta primers). The table came from immunoSEQ multiplex PCR; TCRdb's copy has only in-frame clones and leaves some out. The repertoire holds under 200,000 clones, with 70% to 90% as singletons. Source material: PBMCs. The receptors originated from a woman in her late teens or twenties in good health and CMV-seropositive.

With respect to this clone: Other DNA sequences of this sample code for an identical CDR3. The chain has TRBV30 and TRBJ1-5; D unresolved. V gave up 3 bases and J gave up 3 bases, with 9 bases separating them. CDR3 length: 13 residues. Germline assignment: CDR1 GTSNPN and CDR2 SVGIG (reference sequence). CDR3 sequence: CAWSSGDNQPQHF. CDR3 in DNA: TGTGCCTGGAGCTCAGGCGACAATCAGCCCCAGCATTTT. Full variable domain (outside the CDR3, taken from reference TRBV30 and TRBJ1-5): SQTIHQWPATLVQPVGSPLSLECTVEGTSNPNLYWYRQAAGRGLQLLFYSVGIGQISSEVPQNLSASRPQDRQFILSSKKLLLSDSGFYLCAWSSGDNQPQHFGDGTRLSIL.

The chain joins TRBV7-9 to TRBJ1-2; D may be TRBD1 (6 bases). The length of the CDR3 is 12 residues. CDR1 is SEHNR, CDR2 FQNEAQ, per germline (reference sequence). V was trimmed by 3 bases and J by 8 bases, leaving 10 bases between them. The CDR3 loop is CASSFRGEGYTF. The CDR3 DNA is TGTGCCAGCAGCTTCAGGGGAGAAGGCTACACCTTC. Full variable domain (missing parts from reference TRBV7-9 and TRBJ1-2): DTGVSQNPRHKITKRGQNVTFRCDPISEHNRLYWYRQTLGQGPEFLTYFQNEAQLEKSRLLSDRFSAERPKGSFSTLEIQRTEQGDSAMYLCASSFRGEGYTFGSGTRLTVV.

The chain employs TRBV18 and TRBJ1-1, with a possible D match to TRBD1 (6 bases). Germline values: CDR1 KGHSH, CDR2 LQKENI. V gave up 4 bases and J gave up 1 base, with 16 bases separating them. This CDR3 has 16 residues. CDR3 amino acids: CASSLQPYRENTEAFF. The CDR3 coding sequence is TGTGCCAGCTCACTTCAACCCTACAGGGAGAACACTGAAGCTTTCTTT.

The chain has TRBV19 and TRBJ2-7; D perhaps matches TRBD2 (7 bases). Germline CDR1 LNHDA, CDR2 SQIVND (reference sequence). The V end lost 6 bases, the J end lost 2 bases, and 14 bases lay between the germline ends. The CDR3 is 14 residues long. The CDR3 sequence is CASSPGGPTYEQYV. CDR3 nucleotide sequence: TGTGCCAGTAGCCCCGGGGGGCCAACCTACGAGCAGTACGTC.

This chain links TRBV4-1 with TRBJ1-6, with TRBD1 as a possible D gene (6 bases). This CDR3 region has 17 residues. The ends were cut back, 0 bases at V and 4 bases at J, with 13 bases in the middle. Germline values: CDR1 MGHRA, CDR2 YSYEKL. The CDR3 nucleotides are TGCGCCAGCAGCCAAGATGGGCCGGGGACATATAATTCACCCCTCCACTTT. Its protein product is CASSQDGPGTYNSPLHF.

As for this clone: Other DNA sequences in this specimen translate into the identical CDR3. V gene TRBV15 combines with J gene TRBJ2-7; maybe TRBD2 (5 bases). The CDR3 sequence is 14 residues long. The germline V and J ends were trimmed by 0 bases and 2 bases, with 8 bases remaining between them. Germline values: CDR1 LNHNV, CDR2 YYDKDF (reference sequence). The CDR3 here is CATSRDRGPYEQYF. For the CDR3, the DNA is TGTGCCACCAGCAGAGATCGGGGTCCCTACGAGCAGTACTTC.

The rearrangement uses TRBV9 and TRBJ2-2; 9 positions agree with TRBD1. The length of the CDR3 is 17 residues. V was clipped by 4 bases and J by 0 bases; unmatched bases: 7. The germline V gene encodes CDR1 SGDLS and CDR2 YYNGEE. The CDR3 region has the DNA TGTGCCAGCAGCCTACATGGGACAGGGCCGAACACCGGGGAGCTGTTTTTT. This translates into CASSLHGTGPNTGELFF.

V and J are TRBV30 and TRBJ2-3; D is possibly TRBD2 (6 bases). Germline CDR1 GTSNPN, CDR2 SVGIG (reference sequence). There are 12 residues in the CDR3. The ends were cut back, 3 bases at V and 8 bases at J, with 12 bases in the middle. The CDR3 reads CAWSWFSGTQYF. Here the CDR3 DNA reads TGTGCCTGGAGCTGGTTTAGCGGTACGCAGTATTTT.

The CDR3 nucleotides read TGTGCCAGAAGCTTGAAGAGAAGCAAACGCAAAAACATTCAGTACTTC. This sequence encodes CARSLKRSKRKNIQYF. The chain uses TRBV5-3 and TRBJ2-4; D gene unclear. TRBV5-3 is an ORF, and what it does is uncertain. The ends were cut back, 1 base at V and 3 bases at J, with 14 bases in the middle. CDR3 size: 16 residues.

The chain employs TRBV10-2 and TRBJ2-7; 7 bases match TRBD1. Germline lookup yields CDR1 WSHSY and CDR2 SAAADI. The CDR3 is 13 amino acids. J was trimmed by 5 bases and V by 3 bases; bases with no gene match: 4. In DNA form, the CDR3 reads TGCGCCAGCAGTGACGACAGGGCCCACGAGCAGTACTTC. Its protein is CASSDDRAHEQYF.

The gene calls are TRBV19 and TRBJ2-5; D uncertain. The CDR3 covers 14 residues. V was cut by 6 bases and J by 1 base, with 12 bases left in between. Germline CDR1 is LNHDA and CDR2 is SQIVND (reference sequence). CDR3 in DNA: TGTGCCAGTAGCAGTGTCGCAGGCCAAGAGACCCAGTACTTC. Protein product: CASSSVAGQETQYF.

V is TRBV5-1 and J is TRBJ1-5; D possibly corresponds to TRBD1 (6 bases). Per germline, CDR1 SGHRS and CDR2 YFSETQ. Trimming stripped 4 bases from V and 1 base from J, with 15 bases between. The CDR3 loop spans 16 amino acids. The CDR3 DNA follows: TGCGCCAGCAGCCGGCATGGACAGAAGAGCAATCAGCCCCAGCATTTT. It specifies CASSRHGQKSNQPQHF.

The gene calls are TRBV23-1 and TRBJ2-2, with 7 nucleotides matching TRBD2. TRBV23-1 is an open reading frame whose function is uncertain. J lost 3 bases, V lost 0 bases, and 13 bases had no gene match. CDR3 length: 19 residues. This CDR3 is CASSQSSSTGTNHTGELFF. Here the CDR3 DNA reads TGCGCCAGCAGTCAATCGAGTAGTACCGGGACTAACCACACCGGGGAGCTGTTTTTT.

J is TRBJ1-1 and V is TRBV27; D remains unclear. CDR1 MNHEY and CDR2 SMNVEV come from the germline V gene (reference sequence). This CDR3 is built from 13 residues. V was shortened by 3 bases and J by 4 bases, with 9 bases between the two germline ends. The CDR3 region is CASSFRLLTEAFF. The CDR3 DNA follows: TGTGCCAGCAGTTTTCGTCTACTCACTGAAGCTTTCTTT.

The V call is TRBV27, the J call TRBJ1-1, with D possibly matching TRBD1 (5 bases). Germline CDR1 reads MNHEY; CDR2 reads SMNVEV (reference sequence). Trimming took 10 bases from V and 0 from J, leaving 9 bases between them. The CDR3 length is 12 residues. The CDR3 loop is CATQGLNTEAFF. CDR3 nucleotide sequence: TGTGCCACTCAGGGCCTGAACACTGAAGCTTTCTTT.

The rearrangement uses TRBV5-4 and TRBJ2-7; TRBD2 aligns across 9 bases. Germline CDR1 and CDR2: SGHNT and YYREEE (reference sequence). The CDR3 contains 15 residues. The junction had 5 bases not matched to a gene; V was cut back by 2 bases and J by 2 bases. The CDR3 DNA reads as TGTGCCAGCAGCTTAAAAGGCGGGGGGGCCTACGAGCAGTACTTC. This translates into CASSLKGGGAYEQYF.

The chain carries TRBV18 and TRBJ1-1; 7 bases are shared with TRBD1. CDR3 length: 15 amino acids. Trimming cost V 3 bases and J 6 bases; bases outside gene matches: 10. Germline V gives CDR1 KGHSH, CDR2 LQKENI. The DNA for the CDR3 is TGTGCCAGCTCACCGGGGGTCGACAGGGCCTCTGAAGCTTTCTTT. It translates to CASSPGVDRASEAFF.

The chain has TRBV30 and TRBJ2-5; tentatively, D is TRBD1 (6 bases). The V end was cut by 4 bases, the J end by 1 base, with 13 bases between. Germline CDR1 reads GTSNPN; CDR2 reads SVGIG (reference sequence). CDR3 size: 14 residues. The DNA for the CDR3 is TGTGCCTGGAATTTCGGGACACCCCAAGAGACCCAGTACTTC. Translated: CAWNFGTPQETQYF.

The rearrangement links TRBV14 to TRBJ2-5; 9 bases align to TRBD2. V lost 1 base to trimming and J lost 4 bases; unmatched junction nucleotides: 7. Germline V gene data show CDR1 as SGHDN and CDR2 as FVKESK. CDR3 length: 16 amino acids. The CDR3: CASSQGVAGVSETQYF. Here the CDR3 DNA reads TGTGCCAGCAGCCAAGGGGTAGCGGGGGTTTCAGAGACCCAGTACTTC.

The V call is TRBV7-9, the J call TRBJ1-1; D perhaps matches TRBD1 (5 bases). This CDR3 region has 12 residues. The germline V and J ends were trimmed by 5 bases and 5 bases, with 9 bases remaining between them. The germline gives CDR1 SEHNR, CDR2 FQNEAQ (reference sequence). CDR3 coding DNA: TGTGCCAGCAGCCAGGCAGGGACTGAAGCTTTCTTT. Its translation: CASSQAGTEAFF. The variable domain in full, completed from reference TRBV7-9 and TRBJ1-1, reads DTGVSQNPRHKITKRGQNVTFRCDPISEHNRLYWYRQTLGQGPEFLTYFQNEAQLEKSRLLSDRFSAERPKGSFSTLEIQRTEQGDSAMYLCASSQAGTEAFFGQGTRLTVV.

This clone occurred once. DNA for the CDR3: TGTGCCAGCAGCTTAGAGCGGGGGGGTTACAATGAGCAGTTCTTC. Its translation: CASSLERGGYNEQFF. The V and J genes are TRBV11-2 and TRBJ2-1, with 9 bases fitting TRBD2. The CDR3 covers 15 residues. Germline V gene lookup returns CDR1 SGHAT and CDR2 FQNNGV. V shed 0 bases, J shed 4 bases, and the junction held 1 base outside the gene matches.

V gene TRBV5-1 combines with J gene TRBJ2-6; unclear D gene. CDR1 SGHRS and CDR2 YFSETQ come from the germline V gene. This CDR3 comprises 14 residues. The V gene lost 1 base and the J gene lost 1 base, with 3 bases spanning the gap. Here the CDR3 DNA reads TGCGCCAGCAGCTTGCGGTCTGGGGCCAACGTCCTGACTTTC. The encoded protein is CASSLRSGANVLTF.

The J gene is TRBJ2-7, the V gene TRBV5-1, with 10 bases that match TRBD2. Unmatched junction bases numbered 6, after V lost 2 bases and J lost 4 bases. The length of the CDR3 is 15 residues. CDR1 and CDR2 from the germline V gene are SGHRS and YFSETQ. The CDR3 sequence is CASSFLAGAPYEQYF. The CDR3 bases are TGCGCCAGCAGCTTTCTAGCGGGGGCCCCTTACGAGCAGTACTTC.

This clone was seen repeatedly, ten times or more. This chain uses TRBV6-1 with TRBJ2-7, with D maybe TRBD2 (7 bases). The CDR3 sequence is 13 residues long. Deletions cut 8 bases from V and 6 bases from J, with 17 bases between. Germline V lookup: CDR1 MNHNS, CDR2 SASEGT. CDR3 residues: CASSKGGEGEQYF. CDR3 DNA sequence: TGTGCCAGCTCAAAGGGGGGGGAGGGCGAGCAGTACTTC.

This chain connects TRBV7-9 to TRBJ2-7, with a tentative D call TRBD2 (5 bases). Germline V lookup: CDR1 SEHNR, CDR2 FQNEAQ (reference sequence). This CDR3 spans 12 amino acids. The V and J ends lost 3 bases and 6 bases respectively, with 9 bases between them. CDR3 sequence reads: CASSFAAAEQYV. Written as DNA, the CDR3 is TGTGCCAGCAGCTTCGCAGCGGCCGAGCAGTACGTC.

V and J are TRBV5-1 and TRBJ2-5; D is uncertain. The CDR3 sequence is 14 residues long. V dropped 0 bases and J dropped 0 bases, with 6 bases sitting between them. Per the germline V gene, CDR1 is SGHRS and CDR2 is YFSETQ. The CDR3 bases are TGCGCCAGCAGCTTGGAGCCCAACCAAGAGACCCAGTACTTC. It translates to CASSLEPNQETQYF.

The J gene is TRBJ2-4, the V gene TRBV2, with 10 nucleotides matching TRBD1. From germline, CDR1 is SNHLY and CDR2 FYNNEI. The length of the CDR3 is 14 residues. J was trimmed by 8 bases and V by 3 bases; bases with no gene match: 4. The CDR3 loop reads CASSEATGGYIQYF. CDR3 nucleotide sequence: TGTGCCAGCAGTGAGGCGACAGGGGGCTACATTCAGTACTTC.

This rearrangement joins TRBV7-9 to TRBJ1-2, with D tentatively TRBD1 (5 bases). V was pared by 6 bases and J by 6 bases, with 14 bases between. This CDR3 is built from 13 residues. Germline V gives CDR1 SEHNR, CDR2 FQNEAQ (reference sequence). As DNA, the CDR3 is TGTGCCAGCAGACCCAGCGGGGCTCATGGCTACACCTTC. Protein: CASRPSGAHGYTF.

This CDR3 reads CASSPPRGRRNNEQFF. For the CDR3, the DNA is TGTGCCAGCAGCCCCCCGCGGGGGCGGCGGAACAATGAGCAGTTCTTC. The V gene is TRBV27, the J gene TRBJ2-1, with D possibly matching TRBD2 (7 bases). The CDR3 runs to 16 residues. CDR1 and CDR2 from the germline V gene are MNHEY and SMNVEV (reference sequence). The V end was cut by 6 bases, the J end by 5 bases, with 20 bases between.

The chain links TRBV6-6 to TRBJ1-1; TRBD1 agrees at 7 bases. This CDR3 contains 14 residues. Germline V gene data show CDR1 as MNHNY and CDR2 as SVGAGI (reference sequence). V shed 5 bases and J 1 base; nucleotides not matched to a gene: 4. CDR3 in amino acids: CASSKQGRNTEAFF. The DNA for the CDR3 is TGTGCCAGCAGTAAACAGGGGCGGAACACTGAAGCTTTCTTT.